The rows below give T cell receptor beta chains drawn from one sample of a study of T cell responses to AZD1222 COVID-19 vaccine. Here immunoSEQ multiplex PCR was the method, and the copy in TCRdb shows in-frame clones only, minus some. Among about 130,000 clones listed, over 75% were seen once. Specimen: peripheral blood, collected on day 0 of AZD1222 vaccination. These receptors came from an adult in good health. Each CDR3 is given with its conserved first and last residue. The order of the fields is J gene, clone size, V gene, D gene, CDR3 DNA, CDR3 protein. A D gene is named only where the DNA matches it firmly. The size field is filled for only some rows; it gives once, few, many or a size class.

>TRBJ2-1|-|TRBV6-2/TRBV6-3|-
TGTGCCAGCAGCCTGAGTTCCTACAATGAGCAGTTCTTC
CASSLSSYNEQFF
>TRBJ1-2|once|TRBV9|-
TGTGCCAGCAGCGTAGGGGGGGAAGGAGCTAACTATGGCTACACCTTC
CASSVGGEGANYGYTF
>TRBJ2-2|-|TRBV19|-
TGTGCCAGTAGTACACCGAACACCGGGGAGCTGTTTTTT
CASSTPNTGELFF
>TRBJ1-3|-|TRBV18|TRBD1
TGTGCCAGCTCACCAAAAGGGACAGGGGTTGGAAACACCATATATTTT
CASSPKGTGVGNTIYF
>TRBJ2-3|-|TRBV2|-
TGTGCCAGCAGTGATGGGCCATTACGCCCAGATACGCAGTATTTT
CASSDGPLRPDTQYF
>TRBJ2-3|once|TRBV5-1|TRBD1
TGCGCCAGCAACGGACAGGGGACAGATACGCAGTATTTT
CASNGQGTDTQYF
>TRBJ2-3|-|TRBV4-2|-
TGTGCCAGCAGCCAACTAGATACGGATACGCAGTATTTT
CASSQLDTDTQYF
>TRBJ2-2|-|TRBV25-1|-
TGTGCCAACGACGGTGGGGGACAACCCAACACCGGGGAGCTGTTTTTT
CANDGGGQPNTGELFF
>TRBJ1-5|-|TRBV2|-
TGTGCCAGCAGTGAGGGCCGGAGCAATCAGCCCCAGCATTTT
CASSEGRSNQPQHF
>TRBJ2-1|-|TRBV28|-
TGTGCCAGCAGTTTATATAGCGGCCCTTACAATGAGCAGTTCTTC
CASSLYSGPYNEQFF
>TRBJ1-1|-|TRBV18|-
TGTGCCAGCTCCGGGGATACTGAAGATTTCTTT
CASSGDTEDFF
>TRBJ2-6|-|TRBV12-5|-
TGTGCTAGTGGTTTGGTCCCCTCTTTAGGGGATTTATGGGCCAACGTCCTGACTTTC
CASGLVPSLGDLWANVLTF
>TRBJ1-1|-|TRBV7-3|-
TGTGCCAGCAGCCCGGGACTGCGGAACACTGAAGCTTTCTTT
CASSPGLRNTEAFF
>TRBJ2-7|-|TRBV4-2|TRBD2
TGTGCCAGCAGCCGTGTTGGCGGGGGGGACTACGAGCAGTACTTC
CASSRVGGGDYEQYF
>TRBJ2-7|-|TRBV7-9|TRBD2
TGTGCCAGCAGCGCCGGCGGATTAGCGGGAGATCACCACGAGCAGTACTTC
CASSAGGLAGDHHEQYF
>TRBJ2-7|once|TRBV19|TRBD1
TGTGCCAGTAGTAAGACAGGGGGCTACGAGCAGTACTTC
CASSKTGGYEQYF
>TRBJ1-5|-|TRBV6-6|-
TGTGCCAGCAGCTCCGGGACGGGAATCGAGCCCCAGCATTTT
CASSSGTGIEPQHF
>TRBJ2-1|-|TRBV7-2|TRBD2
TGTGCCAGCGCCAAGGCGGGAGGGCTTGAGCAGTTCTTC
CASAKAGGLEQFF
>TRBJ1-2|few|TRBV2|-
TGTGCCAGCACCGGGACGGCTAACTATGGCTACACCTTC
CASTGTANYGYTF
>TRBJ2-2|-|TRBV24-1|TRBD1
TGTGCCACCAGTGTCGGCACGGGACAGGGAGGCACCGGGGAGCTGTTTTTT
CATSVGTGQGGTGELFF
>TRBJ2-3|-|TRBV5-4|TRBD2
TGTGCCAGCAGCTTTCAGACTAGCGGGGGCCTCACAGATACGCAGTATTTT
CASSFQTSGGLTDTQYF
>TRBJ2-3|-|TRBV13|-
TGTGCCAGCAGCCTGTTACTATGGGGTGGTGACACAGATACGCAGTATTTT
CASSLLLWGGDTDTQYF
>TRBJ2-7|-|TRBV7-2|TRBD2
TGTGCCAGCAGTAGGACTAGTGAGCAGTACTTC
CASSRTSEQYF
>TRBJ2-3|-|TRBV2|-
TGTGCCAGCAGCCCCAGGGAGGGCACAGATACGCAGTATTTT
CASSPREGTDTQYF
>TRBJ2-3|-|TRBV10-3|-
TGTGCCATCCGAGTGGGGGTAAATGAGGACACAGATACGCAGTATTTT
CAIRVGVNEDTDTQYF
>TRBJ2-1|-|TRBV5-6|-
TGTGCCAGCAGCTTAATAGCGACCGTCTGGGGCAATGAGCAGTTCTTC
CASSLIATVWGNEQFF
>TRBJ1-2|few|TRBV12-3/TRBV12-4|-
TGTGCCAGCAGTTTGGCAAACCCTGGAGGCTACACCTTC
CASSLANPGGYTF
>TRBJ2-7|-|TRBV7-6|TRBD1
TGTGCCAGCAGCCTTCGGACAGGCTTGGGATCCTACGAGCAGTACTTC
CASSLRTGLGSYEQYF
>TRBJ2-7|-|TRBV30|TRBD2
TGTGCCTGGAGTGCCCTAGCGGGAGGTGGCGAGCAGTACTTC
CAWSALAGGGEQYF
>TRBJ1-3|-|TRBV5-1|TRBD1
TGCGCCAGCAGCTTTGGACAGGGGGCGATGGTTGGATCTGGAAACACCATATATTTT
CASSFGQGAMVGSGNTIYF
>TRBJ1-1|-|TRBV7-2|-
TGTGCCAGCAGCCGACAGAGGAACACTGAAGCTTTCTTT
CASSRQRNTEAFF
>TRBJ1-1|once|TRBV5-1|-
TGCGCCAGCAGCGCCCGGGACACAAGGGGTGCTGAAGCTTTCTTT
CASSARDTRGAEAFF
>TRBJ2-3|-|TRBV27|-
TGTGCCAGCGGCCTCTGGACAGATACGCAGTATTTT
CASGLWTDTQYF
>TRBJ1-2|-|TRBV5-1|TRBD1
TGCGCCAGCAGCTTGGCCAACCCTGGACAGGGAGGGGGCTACACCTTC
CASSLANPGQGGGYTF
>TRBJ2-7|-|TRBV7-9|-
TGTGCCAGCAGTCCGGGACCATACGAGCAGTACTTC
CASSPGPYEQYF
>TRBJ2-2|-|TRBV11-3|-
TGTGCCAGCGGAAAATTGGGGGAAAGTGAGGAGCCCGGGGAGCTGTTTTTT
CASGKLGESEEPGELFF
>TRBJ1-6|-|TRBV6-2/TRBV6-3|-
TGTGCCAGCAGTTCGTGGACTACACTAAATTCACCCCTCCACTTT
CASSSWTTLNSPLHF
>TRBJ2-7|few|TRBV6-5|-
TGTGCCAGCCTGTCGAGGGGGAGCTCCTACGAGCAGTACTTC
CASLSRGSSYEQYF
>TRBJ1-4|-|TRBV2|TRBD1
TGTGCCAGCAGTACCCAACAGGGGTGGCGGGAAAAACTGTTTTTT
CASSTQQGWREKLFF
>TRBJ2-5|-|TRBV6-1|TRBD1
TGTGCCAGCAGTGACAGGGGGGAGACCCAGTACTTC
CASSDRGETQYF
>TRBJ2-3|-|TRBV27|-
TGTGCCAGCCTTCGCCGAAAAGTAGATGGCAGAAATACGCAGTATTTT
CASLRRKVDGRNTQYF
>TRBJ2-1|-|TRBV5-1|-
TGCGCCAGCAGCTTGGACGGGTACTCCTACAATGAGCAGTTCTTC
CASSLDGYSYNEQFF
>TRBJ1-5|-|TRBV7-8|-
TGTGCCAGCAGCTTGGCGAAGGGGGAGCAGCCCCAGCATTTT
CASSLAKGEQPQHF
>TRBJ1-6|-|TRBV6-5|-
TGTGCCAGCAGCCCCACTTATAATTCACCCCTCCACTTT
CASSPTYNSPLHF
>TRBJ1-6|once|TRBV11-2|TRBD1
TGTGCCAGCAGCTTAATCCTGGACAGGGGATCACCCCTCCACTTT
CASSLILDRGSPLHF
>TRBJ1-2|-|TRBV30|-
TGTGCCTTTTCACCCGGGAGGCAGTATGGCTACACCTTC
CAFSPGRQYGYTF
>TRBJ2-7|once|TRBV5-5|TRBD2
TGTGCCAGCAGCTCGCCTGGGGGACTAGCGGGTTCCTACGAGCAGTACTTC
CASSSPGGLAGSYEQYF
>TRBJ2-7|-|TRBV6-2/TRBV6-3|TRBD2
TGTGCCAGCAGTCGCCCCGGAATGCGCGGGGGGACGGAGCAGTACTTC
CASSRPGMRGGTEQYF
>TRBJ1-2|-|TRBV9|TRBD1
TGTGCCAGCACCCTAGGACAGGCCACTAACTATGGCTACACCTTC
CASTLGQATNYGYTF
>TRBJ2-6|-|TRBV28|-
TGTGCCAGCAGTTTCCCTTTACCGTCTGGGGCCAACGTCCTGACTTTC
CASSFPLPSGANVLTF